Listed below are T cell receptor beta chains from one sample, sequenced in a study of cytomegalovirus exposure and HLA in healthy donors. Only in-frame clones appear in the TCRdb table, and some are missing; sequencing was by immunoSEQ multiplex PCR. The sample table includes approximately 80,000 clones. What was sequenced was PBMCs. All receptors derive from a woman younger than 45 in good health and CMV-seronegative. Each CDR3 is given with its conserved first and last residue. The D gene is left open where the match is weak.

j_gene: TRBJ2-1; d_gene: TRBD2; v_gene: TRBV5-5; CDR3nt: TGTGCCAGCAGCTTGACTGCCGGGACTAGCGGGAGCACGGCGACATTCTTC; CDR3aa: CASSLTAGTSGSTATFF
j_gene: TRBJ1-4; d_gene: .; v_gene: TRBV28; CDR3nt: TGTGCCAGCAGTTTCGGCAGGGCGGGGGAAAAACTGTTTTTT; CDR3aa: CASSFGRAGEKLFF
j_gene: TRBJ1-5; d_gene: .; v_gene: TRBV7-2; CDR3nt: TGTGCCAGCAGCCCCACGGGGGGCAATCAGCCCCAGCATTTT; CDR3aa: CASSPTGGNQPQHF
j_gene: TRBJ2-1; d_gene: TRBD2; v_gene: TRBV5-1; CDR3nt: TGCGCCAGCAGCCTCCGACTAGCCGGCGGGGGCAATGAGCAGTTCTTC; CDR3aa: CASSLRLAGGGNEQFF
j_gene: TRBJ1-5; d_gene: .; v_gene: TRBV19; CDR3nt: TGTGCCAGTAGTATAGGGGAGGGGACGCTCAATCAGCCCCAGCATTTT; CDR3aa: CASSIGEGTLNQPQHF
j_gene: TRBJ2-1; d_gene: .; v_gene: TRBV25-1; CDR3nt: TGTGCCAGCAGCTTGGCTTACAATGAGCAGTTCTTC; CDR3aa: CASSLAYNEQFF
j_gene: TRBJ2-1; d_gene: .; v_gene: TRBV6-1; CDR3nt: TGTGCCAGCAGTGAAGCGTGGCTCAATGAGCAGTTCTTC; CDR3aa: CASSEAWLNEQFF
j_gene: TRBJ1-1; d_gene: .; v_gene: TRBV30; CDR3nt: TGTGCCTGGAGTAATGGGGGCGTTGGGAACACTGAAGCTTTCTTT; CDR3aa: CAWSNGGVGNTEAFF
j_gene: TRBJ1-1; d_gene: .; v_gene: TRBV11-2; CDR3nt: TGTGCCAGCAGCTTCCGATTGGAGGGTATCGAAGCTTTCTTT; CDR3aa: CASSFRLEGIEAFF
j_gene: TRBJ1-1; d_gene: .; v_gene: TRBV6-5; CDR3nt: TGTGCCAGCAGTTACCCCCCCCTCACTGAAGCTTTCTTT; CDR3aa: CASSYPPLTEAFF
j_gene: TRBJ1-4; d_gene: .; v_gene: TRBV4-1; CDR3nt: TGCGCCAGCAGGCAAGCCGGCCAGAGGAATGAAAAACTGTTTTTT; CDR3aa: CASRQAGQRNEKLFF
j_gene: TRBJ2-1; d_gene: TRBD2; v_gene: TRBV5-1; CDR3nt: TGCGCCAGCAGCTCCGGGACTAGCGGGAGGGCTAACGAGCAGTTCTTC; CDR3aa: CASSSGTSGRANEQFF
j_gene: TRBJ2-1; d_gene: .; v_gene: TRBV13; CDR3nt: TGTGCCAGCAGCCCTCGGGGGGCGGGGTCCCGCTCCTACAATGAGCAGTTCTTC; CDR3aa: CASSPRGAGSRSYNEQFF
j_gene: TRBJ2-1; d_gene: .; v_gene: TRBV5-5; CDR3nt: TGTGCCTCGTCGGGGGGCCCCAACTCCTACAATGAGCAGTTCTTC; CDR3aa: CASSGGPNSYNEQFF
j_gene: TRBJ1-1; d_gene: TRBD1; v_gene: TRBV2; CDR3nt: TGTGCCAGCAGTGCATCAGGGGGCATTCTAAACACTGAAGATTTCTTT; CDR3aa: CASSASGGILNTEDFF
j_gene: TRBJ2-7; d_gene: TRBD1; v_gene: TRBV6-1; CDR3nt: TGTGCCAGCAGGGACATAGGGACAGTCCCCTACGAGCAGTACTTC; CDR3aa: CASRDIGTVPYEQYF
j_gene: TRBJ2-1; d_gene: .; v_gene: TRBV18; CDR3nt: TGTGCCAGCTCACCTGACAGTACCCCTGAGCAGTTCTTC; CDR3aa: CASSPDSTPEQFF
j_gene: TRBJ2-1; d_gene: .; v_gene: TRBV19; CDR3nt: TGTGCCAGTAGTATACTAGCGCGCAATGAGCAGTTCTTC; CDR3aa: CASSILARNEQFF
j_gene: TRBJ2-7; d_gene: .; v_gene: TRBV7-2; CDR3nt: TGTGCCAGCAGCCGAGCGGGCTACGAGCAGTACTTC; CDR3aa: CASSRAGYEQYF
j_gene: TRBJ2-3; d_gene: TRBD2; v_gene: TRBV25-1; CDR3nt: TGTGCCAGCAGTCGGGAGGGCCGCACAGATACGCAGTATTTT; CDR3aa: CASSREGRTDTQYF
j_gene: TRBJ1-1; d_gene: .; v_gene: TRBV5-1; CDR3nt: TGCGCCAGCAGCACACAGGGGAACACTGAAGCTTTCTTT; CDR3aa: CASSTQGNTEAFF
j_gene: TRBJ1-5; d_gene: .; v_gene: TRBV5-5; CDR3nt: TGTGCCAGCAGCATCGACAGCCAGGTAAATCAGCCCCAGCATTTT; CDR3aa: CASSIDSQVNQPQHF
j_gene: TRBJ1-1; d_gene: .; v_gene: TRBV19; CDR3nt: TGTGCCAGTAGCGGCAGGGCTAAAGAAGCTTTCTTT; CDR3aa: CASSGRAKEAFF
j_gene: TRBJ1-2; d_gene: .; v_gene: TRBV27; CDR3nt: TGTGCCAGCTACTCTTACGATAATGGCTACACCTTC; CDR3aa: CASYSYDNGYTF
j_gene: TRBJ1-1; d_gene: TRBD1; v_gene: TRBV27; CDR3nt: TGTGCCAGCAGTCCAGTCAGGGGGCGGACTGAAGCTTTCTTT; CDR3aa: CASSPVRGRTEAFF
j_gene: TRBJ2-5; d_gene: .; v_gene: TRBV2; CDR3nt: TGTGCCAGCAGTTCCGGGACAAAACAAGAGACCCAGTACTTC; CDR3aa: CASSSGTKQETQYF
j_gene: TRBJ1-1; d_gene: .; v_gene: TRBV6-1; CDR3nt: TGTGCCAGCAGTGAAGGCCCGGGGGAAATGAACACTGAAGCTTTCTTT; CDR3aa: CASSEGPGEMNTEAFF
j_gene: TRBJ2-7; d_gene: .; v_gene: TRBV19; CDR3nt: TGTGCCAGTAGTATCATCGGGGGCGAGCAGTACTTC; CDR3aa: CASSIIGGEQYF
j_gene: TRBJ1-1; d_gene: .; v_gene: TRBV6-5; CDR3nt: TGTGCCAGCAGTTCCAAAGTCGGGGTGGTGAACACTGAAGCTTTCTTT; CDR3aa: CASSSKVGVVNTEAFF
j_gene: TRBJ1-1; d_gene: TRBD1; v_gene: TRBV5-6; CDR3nt: TGTGCCAGCAGCTTGGGACAGGGGAAAACTGAAGCTTTCTTT; CDR3aa: CASSLGQGKTEAFF
j_gene: TRBJ1-3; d_gene: .; v_gene: TRBV30; CDR3nt: TGTGCCTGGAGTTCCGGACTTGTATCTGGAAACACCATATATTTT; CDR3aa: CAWSSGLVSGNTIYF
j_gene: TRBJ1-2; d_gene: TRBD1; v_gene: TRBV18; CDR3nt: TGTGCCAGCTCTCTCGTAGACAGGGAATATGGCTACACCTTC; CDR3aa: CASSLVDREYGYTF
j_gene: TRBJ1-1; d_gene: .; v_gene: TRBV5-1; CDR3nt: TGCGCCAGCAGCTCGGGAGTCAGGGCAGCCAACACTGAAGCTTTCTTT; CDR3aa: CASSSGVRAANTEAFF
j_gene: TRBJ1-1; d_gene: .; v_gene: TRBV30; CDR3nt: TGTGCCTGGAGATTGGGGAGGATGAACACTGAAGCTTTCTTT; CDR3aa: CAWRLGRMNTEAFF
j_gene: TRBJ1-1; d_gene: .; v_gene: TRBV7-9; CDR3nt: TGTGCCAGCAGCTTAGGACAGCTGAACACTGAAGCTTTCTTT; CDR3aa: CASSLGQLNTEAFF
j_gene: TRBJ2-2; d_gene: TRBD1; v_gene: TRBV2; CDR3nt: TGTGCCAGCAGTGGGGGGACAGCCACCGGGGAGCTGTTTTTT; CDR3aa: CASSGGTATGELFF
j_gene: TRBJ2-3; d_gene: .; v_gene: TRBV19; CDR3nt: TGTGCCAGTAGTCCGGGGACTTTTAGCACAGATACGCAGTATTTT; CDR3aa: CASSPGTFSTDTQYF
j_gene: TRBJ1-1; d_gene: .; v_gene: TRBV15; CDR3nt: TGTGCCACCAGCCATGCATCAGGAACTGAAGCTTTCTTT; CDR3aa: CATSHASGTEAFF
j_gene: TRBJ2-1; d_gene: .; v_gene: TRBV5-4; CDR3nt: TGTGCCAGCAGCTTGCCACCCGCGGAGGAGCAGTTCTTC; CDR3aa: CASSLPPAEEQFF
j_gene: TRBJ2-5; d_gene: .; v_gene: TRBV18; CDR3nt: TGTGCCAGCTCACCACAGAGGGAAGAGACCCAGTACTTC; CDR3aa: CASSPQREETQYF
j_gene: TRBJ2-1; d_gene: .; v_gene: TRBV19; CDR3nt: TGTGCCAGTAGTATGAGCTCCTACAATGAGCAGTTCTTC; CDR3aa: CASSMSSYNEQFF
j_gene: TRBJ2-7; d_gene: TRBD2; v_gene: TRBV6-1; CDR3nt: TGTGCCAGCAGAGCCGGGACTAGCGGATCAAAGCAGTACTTC; CDR3aa: CASRAGTSGSKQYF
j_gene: TRBJ2-7; d_gene: TRBD1; v_gene: TRBV6-5; CDR3nt: TGTGCCAGTCGGGACAGGGACGAGCAGTACTTC; CDR3aa: CASRDRDEQYF
j_gene: TRBJ1-1; d_gene: .; v_gene: TRBV9; CDR3nt: TGTGCCAGCAGCCTACTAGTAGAAGGGGGAACTGAAGCTTTCTTT; CDR3aa: CASSLLVEGGTEAFF
j_gene: TRBJ2-1; d_gene: .; v_gene: TRBV5-4; CDR3nt: TGTGCCAGCAGCTCCCGGGAGCGGGATGAGCAGTTCTTC; CDR3aa: CASSSRERDEQFF
j_gene: TRBJ2-7; d_gene: TRBD2; v_gene: TRBV4-2; CDR3nt: TGTGCCAGCAGCCAAGGCGAGACTAGCGGGTTCTCCTACGAGCAGTACTTC; CDR3aa: CASSQGETSGFSYEQYF
j_gene: TRBJ1-2; d_gene: .; v_gene: TRBV5-1; CDR3nt: TGCGCCAGCAGCTTGGAGGGGGAAACCTATGGCTACACCTTC; CDR3aa: CASSLEGETYGYTF
j_gene: TRBJ1-1; d_gene: TRBD1; v_gene: TRBV30; CDR3nt: TGTGCCGGGAGTGTTCCCGGGACAGGGAGGCCTGAAGCTTTCTTT; CDR3aa: CAGSVPGTGRPEAFF
j_gene: TRBJ2-5; d_gene: TRBD2; v_gene: TRBV18; CDR3nt: TGTGCCAGCTCACCACTCGGACTAGCGGGAGGAGAGACCCAGTACTTC; CDR3aa: CASSPLGLAGGETQYF
j_gene: TRBJ1-2; d_gene: .; v_gene: TRBV19; CDR3nt: TGTGCCAGTACCGAGGGGAGGAAAGCTAACTATGGCTACACCTTC; CDR3aa: CASTEGRKANYGYTF
j_gene: TRBJ2-2; d_gene: .; v_gene: TRBV18; CDR3nt: TGTGCCAGCTCACCGACAGCGAACACCGGGGAGCTGTTTTTT; CDR3aa: CASSPTANTGELFF
j_gene: TRBJ1-5; d_gene: .; v_gene: TRBV19; CDR3nt: TGTGCCAGTAGGACCGGGGGTCAGCCCCAGCATTTT; CDR3aa: CASRTGGQPQHF